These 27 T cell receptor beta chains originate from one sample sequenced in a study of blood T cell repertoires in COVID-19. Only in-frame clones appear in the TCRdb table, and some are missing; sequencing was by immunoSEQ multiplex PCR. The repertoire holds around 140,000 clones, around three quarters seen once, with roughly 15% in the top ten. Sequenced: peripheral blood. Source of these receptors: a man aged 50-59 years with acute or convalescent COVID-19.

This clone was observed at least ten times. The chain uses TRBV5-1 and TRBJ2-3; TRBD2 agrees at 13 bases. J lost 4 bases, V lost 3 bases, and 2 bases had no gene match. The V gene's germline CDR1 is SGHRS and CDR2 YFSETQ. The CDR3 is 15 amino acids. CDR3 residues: CASSYGLAGADTQYF. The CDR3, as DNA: TGCGCCAGCAGCTATGGACTAGCGGGGGCAGATACGCAGTATTTT. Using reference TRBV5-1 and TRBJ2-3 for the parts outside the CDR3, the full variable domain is KAGVTQTPRYLIKTRGQQVTLSCSPISGHRSVSWYQQTPGQGLQFLFEYFSETQRNKGNFPGRFSGRQFSNSRSEMNVSTLELGDSALYLCASSYGLAGADTQYFGPGTRLTVL.

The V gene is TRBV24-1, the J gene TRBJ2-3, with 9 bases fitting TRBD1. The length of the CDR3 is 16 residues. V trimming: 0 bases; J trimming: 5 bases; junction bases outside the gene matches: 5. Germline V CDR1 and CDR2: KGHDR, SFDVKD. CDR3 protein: CATSDLGQGRQDTQYF. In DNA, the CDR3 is TGTGCCACCAGTGATTTGGGACAGGGGAGGCAAGATACGCAGTATTTT.

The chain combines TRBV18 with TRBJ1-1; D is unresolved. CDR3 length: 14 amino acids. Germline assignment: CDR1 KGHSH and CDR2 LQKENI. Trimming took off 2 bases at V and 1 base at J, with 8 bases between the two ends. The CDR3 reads CASSPNSGNTEAFF. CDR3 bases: TGTGCCAGCTCACCAAACTCCGGGAACACTGAAGCTTTCTTT.

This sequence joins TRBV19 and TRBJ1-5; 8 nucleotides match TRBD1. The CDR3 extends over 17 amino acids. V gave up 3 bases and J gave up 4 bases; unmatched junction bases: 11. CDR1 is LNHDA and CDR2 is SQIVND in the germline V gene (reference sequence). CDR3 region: CASSIFSVNRGNQPQHF. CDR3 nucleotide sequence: TGTGCCAGTAGTATCTTTTCCGTCAACAGGGGGAATCAGCCCCAGCATTTT.

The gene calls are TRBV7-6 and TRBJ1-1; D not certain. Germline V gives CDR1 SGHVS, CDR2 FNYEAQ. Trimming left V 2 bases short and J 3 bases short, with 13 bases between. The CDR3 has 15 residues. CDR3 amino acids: CASSLSDGRHTEAFF. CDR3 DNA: TGTGCCAGCAGCTTATCAGATGGCAGGCACACTGAAGCTTTCTTT.

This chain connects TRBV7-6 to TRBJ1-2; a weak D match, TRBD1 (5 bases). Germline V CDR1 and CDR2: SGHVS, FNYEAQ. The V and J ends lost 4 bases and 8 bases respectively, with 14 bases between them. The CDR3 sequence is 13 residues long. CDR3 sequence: CASSSEFRVGYTF. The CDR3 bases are TGTGCCAGCAGCTCTGAGTTCAGGGTGGGCTACACCTTC.

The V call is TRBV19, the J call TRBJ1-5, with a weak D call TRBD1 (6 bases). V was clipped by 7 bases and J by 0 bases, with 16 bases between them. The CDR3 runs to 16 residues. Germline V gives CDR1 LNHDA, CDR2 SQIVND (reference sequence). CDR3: CASNFVQGYSNQPQHF. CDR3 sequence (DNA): TGTGCCAGTAATTTTGTGCAGGGGTATAGCAATCAGCCCCAGCATTTT.

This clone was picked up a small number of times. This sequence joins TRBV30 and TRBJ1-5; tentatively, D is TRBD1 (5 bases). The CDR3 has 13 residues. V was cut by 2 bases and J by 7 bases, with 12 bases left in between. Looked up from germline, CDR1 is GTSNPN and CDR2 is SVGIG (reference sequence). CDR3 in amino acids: CAWSPGSWQPQHF. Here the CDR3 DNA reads TGTGCCTGGAGTCCAGGGTCTTGGCAGCCCCAGCATTTT.

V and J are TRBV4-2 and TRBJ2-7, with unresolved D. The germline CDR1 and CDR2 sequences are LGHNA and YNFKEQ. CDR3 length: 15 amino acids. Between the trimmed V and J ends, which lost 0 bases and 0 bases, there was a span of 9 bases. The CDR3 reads CASSQEVHTSYEQYF. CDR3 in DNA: TGTGCCAGCAGCCAAGAGGTGCACACCTCCTACGAGCAGTACTTC.

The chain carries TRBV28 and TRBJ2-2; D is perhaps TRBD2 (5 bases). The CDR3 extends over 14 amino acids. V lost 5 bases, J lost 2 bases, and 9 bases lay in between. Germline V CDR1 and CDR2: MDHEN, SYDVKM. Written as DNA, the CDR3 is TGTGCCAGCAGTCCTAGCCGCAACACCGGGGAGCTGTTTTTT. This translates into CASSPSRNTGELFF.

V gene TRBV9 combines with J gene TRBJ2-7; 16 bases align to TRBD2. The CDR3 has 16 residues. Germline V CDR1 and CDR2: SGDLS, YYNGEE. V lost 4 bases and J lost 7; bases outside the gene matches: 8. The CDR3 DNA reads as TGTGCCAGCAGCCCGGGGACTAGCGGGGGGGCCGGGGAGCAGTACTTC. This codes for CASSPGTSGGAGEQYF.

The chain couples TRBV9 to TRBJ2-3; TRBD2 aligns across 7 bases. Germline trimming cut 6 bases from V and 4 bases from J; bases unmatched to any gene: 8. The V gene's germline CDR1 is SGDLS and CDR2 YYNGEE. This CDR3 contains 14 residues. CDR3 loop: CASNELAQPDTQYF. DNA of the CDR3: TGTGCCAGCAACGAACTAGCGCAACCAGATACGCAGTATTTT. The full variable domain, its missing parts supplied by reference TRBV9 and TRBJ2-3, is DSGVTQTPKHLITATGQRVTLRCSPRSGDLSVYWYQQSLDQGLQFLIQYYNGEERAKGNILERFSAQQFPDLHSELNLSSLELGDSALYFCASNELAQPDTQYFGPGTRLTVL.

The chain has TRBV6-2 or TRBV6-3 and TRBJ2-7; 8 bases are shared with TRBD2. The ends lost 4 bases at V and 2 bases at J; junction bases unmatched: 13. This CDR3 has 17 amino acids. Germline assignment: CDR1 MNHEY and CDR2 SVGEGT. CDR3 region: CASSSTSAPRAPYEQYF. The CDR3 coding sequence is TGTGCCAGCAGTTCGACTAGCGCCCCGCGGGCACCCTACGAGCAGTACTTC.

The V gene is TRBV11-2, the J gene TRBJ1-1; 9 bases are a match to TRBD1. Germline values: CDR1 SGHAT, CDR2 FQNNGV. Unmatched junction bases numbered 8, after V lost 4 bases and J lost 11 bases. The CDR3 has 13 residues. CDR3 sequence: CASSSDRGSIAFF. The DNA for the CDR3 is TGTGCCAGCAGCTCAGACAGGGGGTCTATTGCTTTCTTT.

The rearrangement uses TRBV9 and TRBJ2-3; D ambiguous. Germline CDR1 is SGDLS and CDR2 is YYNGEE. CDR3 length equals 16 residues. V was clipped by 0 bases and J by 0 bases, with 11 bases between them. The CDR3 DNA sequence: TGTGCCAGCAGCGTAGACTTCAGGTTAAGCACAGATACGCAGTATTTT. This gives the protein CASSVDFRLSTDTQYF.

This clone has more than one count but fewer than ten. The CDR3 sequence is CASSIDRGGGKPQHF. In nucleotides, the CDR3 is TGTGCCAGTAGTATAGATCGCGGAGGCGGGAAGCCCCAGCATTTT. The chain is built from TRBV19 and TRBJ1-5; unclear D gene. The CDR3 totals 15 residues. V was cut by 0 bases and J by 8 bases, with 14 bases left in between. From germline, CDR1 is LNHDA and CDR2 SQIVND (reference sequence).

This chain's CDR3 is CASSLRTGAGSGYTF. The CDR3 nucleotides read TGTGCCAGCAGCCTTCGTACAGGGGCGGGGTCTGGCTACACCTTC. V gene TRBV3-1 (or the pseudogene TRBV3-2) combines with J gene TRBJ1-2, with TRBD1 matching 7 bases. CDR1 LGHDT and CDR2 YNNKEL come from the germline V gene (reference sequence). The CDR3 contains 15 residues. V lost 4 bases to trimming and J lost 7 bases; unmatched junction nucleotides: 12.

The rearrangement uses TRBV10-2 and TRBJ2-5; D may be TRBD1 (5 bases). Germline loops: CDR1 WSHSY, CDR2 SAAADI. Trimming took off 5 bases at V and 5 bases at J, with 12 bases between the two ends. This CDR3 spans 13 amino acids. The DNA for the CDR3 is TGCGCCAGCAGTCAGGGCGGTGGGGAGACCCAGTACTTC. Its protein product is CASSQGGGETQYF.

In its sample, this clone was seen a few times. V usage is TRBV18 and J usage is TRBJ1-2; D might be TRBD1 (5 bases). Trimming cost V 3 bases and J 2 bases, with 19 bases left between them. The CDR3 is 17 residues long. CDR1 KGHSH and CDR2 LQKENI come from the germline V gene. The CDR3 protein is CASSPVGRGLPNYGYTF. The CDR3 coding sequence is TGTGCCAGCTCACCGGTCGGGAGGGGCCTGCCCAACTATGGCTACACCTTC.

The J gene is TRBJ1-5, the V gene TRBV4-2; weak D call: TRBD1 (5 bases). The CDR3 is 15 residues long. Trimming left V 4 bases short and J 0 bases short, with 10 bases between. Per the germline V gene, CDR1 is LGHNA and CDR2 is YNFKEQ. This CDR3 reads CASSLRTNSNQPQHF. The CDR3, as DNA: TGTGCCAGCAGCCTCAGGACAAATAGCAATCAGCCCCAGCATTTT.

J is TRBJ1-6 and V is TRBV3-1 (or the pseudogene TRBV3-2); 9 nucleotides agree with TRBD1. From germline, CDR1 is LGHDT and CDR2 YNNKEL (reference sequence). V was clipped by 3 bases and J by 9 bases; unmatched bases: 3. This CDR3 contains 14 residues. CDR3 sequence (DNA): TGTGCCAGCAGCCAGGGGACAGGGTCTTCACCCCTCCACTTT. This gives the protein CASSQGTGSSPLHF.

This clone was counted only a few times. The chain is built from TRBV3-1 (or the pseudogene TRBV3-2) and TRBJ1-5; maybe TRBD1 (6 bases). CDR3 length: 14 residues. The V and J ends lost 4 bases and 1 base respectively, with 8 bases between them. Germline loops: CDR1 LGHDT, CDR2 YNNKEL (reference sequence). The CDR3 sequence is CASSRQASNQPQHF. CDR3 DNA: TGTGCCAGCAGCCGACAGGCCAGCAATCAGCCCCAGCATTTT.

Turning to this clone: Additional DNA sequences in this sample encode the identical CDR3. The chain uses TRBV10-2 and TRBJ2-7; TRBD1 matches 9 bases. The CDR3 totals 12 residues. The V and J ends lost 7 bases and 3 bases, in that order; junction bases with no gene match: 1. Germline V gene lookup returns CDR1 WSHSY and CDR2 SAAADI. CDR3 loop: CASTDRGYEQYF. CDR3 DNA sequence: TGCGCCAGCACGGACAGGGGCTACGAGCAGTACTTC.

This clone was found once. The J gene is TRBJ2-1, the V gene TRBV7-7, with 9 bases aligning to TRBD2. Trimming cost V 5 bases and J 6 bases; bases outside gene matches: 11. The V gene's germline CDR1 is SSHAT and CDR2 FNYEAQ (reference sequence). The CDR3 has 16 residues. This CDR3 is CASSLSAGGVGNEQFF. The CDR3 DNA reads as TGTGCCAGCAGCCTCTCCGCGGGGGGGGTCGGCAATGAGCAGTTCTTC. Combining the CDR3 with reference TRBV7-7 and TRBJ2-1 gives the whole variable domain GAGVSQSPRYKVTKRGQDVTLRCDPISSHATLYWYQQALGQGPEFLTYFNYEAQPDKSGLPSDRFSAERPEGSISTLTIQRTEQRDSAMYRCASSLSAGGVGNEQFFGPGTRLTVL.

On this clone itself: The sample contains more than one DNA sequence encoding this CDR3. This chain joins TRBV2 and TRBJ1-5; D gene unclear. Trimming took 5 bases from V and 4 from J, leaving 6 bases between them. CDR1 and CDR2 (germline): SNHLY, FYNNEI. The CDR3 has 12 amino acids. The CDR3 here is CASSLRNQPQHF. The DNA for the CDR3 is TGTGCCAGCAGTCTCCGGAATCAGCCCCAGCATTTT.

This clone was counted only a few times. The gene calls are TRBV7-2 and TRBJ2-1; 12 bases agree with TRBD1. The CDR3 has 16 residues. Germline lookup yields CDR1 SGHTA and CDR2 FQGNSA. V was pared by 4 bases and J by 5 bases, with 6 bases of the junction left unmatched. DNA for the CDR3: TGTGCCAGCAGCTCGGGACAGGGGGCGGCCGACAATGAGCAGTTCTTC. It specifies CASSSGQGAADNEQFF.

The CDR3 reads CSVEGTTRDTQYF. The DNA of the CDR3 is TGCAGCGTTGAAGGTACAACTAGAGATACGCAGTATTTT. The chain is built from TRBV29-1 and TRBJ2-3; a weak D match, TRBD2 (5 bases). CDR3 length equals 13 residues. Between the trimmed V and J ends, which lost 1 base and 5 bases, there was a span of 10 bases. CDR1 and CDR2 from the germline V gene are SQVTM and ANQGSEA.